The entry below describes one T cell receptor beta chain. What it binds is not known. Peripheral blood from each donor was collected in a volume of approximately 9.2 milliliters. Next came a second PCR, run for 7 to 11 cycles, which used a sample-barcoded 5' primer along with a J-beta primer mix. Each CDR3 protein gets one entry after TCRdb re-called the 5' RACE reads with MiXCR. The sample includes more than 750,000 distinct CDR3 sequences, approximately 32% of them seen just once. The entry originates in a study of blood T cells in healthy people across ages. Overall study findings and caveats: Shifts in expanded clonotypes may have been confounded by donor CMV status, which was unknown.

CDR3 size: 17 residues. Germline CDR1 SEHNR, CDR2 FQNEAQ (reference sequence). V dropped 4 bases and J dropped 5; count of bases not matched to a gene: 15. These data were also filed under a second study, of T cells of mothers and their children.

The sequenced material came from blood. This chain uses TRBV7-9 with TRBJ1-1; 8 nucleotides match TRBD1. This TCR came from a woman aged 40 to 55 in good health. CDR3 residues: CASSSPYSGGIRTEAFF. The CDR3 nucleotides read TGTGCCAGCAGCTCCCCTTACTCAGGGGGCATACGGACTGAAGCTTTCTTT.